This T cell receptor beta chain came from a study of OX40 agonist ivuxolimab in advanced cancers. Sequencing was performed with immunoSEQ multiplex PCR; in TCRdb, only in-frame clones are kept and a portion is missing. In the table there are fewer than 90,000 clones, about 88% of which are singletons. The CDR3 sequence is 14 residues long. Trimming removed 10 bases at V and 1 base at J, with 17 bases between. Germline CDR1 and CDR2: LNHDA and SQIVND (reference sequence). The chain joins TRBV19 to TRBJ2-7; no clear D gene. This clonotype was obtained from an adult with an advanced solid tumor such as melanoma, head and neck, liver or kidney cancer. The sample was CD4+ or CD8+ T cells sorted from blood, taken in a trial of the OX40 agonist ivuxolimab. CDR3 sequence (DNA): TGTGCCACCTCCGCTGTATCCGGGTCCTACGAGCAGTACTTC. Translation gives CATSAVSGSYEQYF. Drawing the rest from reference TRBV19 and TRBJ2-7, the complete variable domain is DGGITQSPKYLFRKEGQNVTLSCEQNLNHDAMYWYRQDPGQGLRLIYYSQIVNDFQKGDIAEGYSVSREKKESFPLTVTSAQKNPTAFYLCATSAVSGSYEQYFGPGTRLTVT.